A selection of T cell receptor beta chains follows, all from one sample in a study of blood T cell repertoires in COVID-19. The repertoire was sequenced with immunoSEQ multiplex PCR; TCRdb's copy has only in-frame clones and lacks some. The table records approximately 71,000 clones, roughly 80% of them present only once. Sequenced material: peripheral blood. Receptors originate from an elderly woman with acute or convalescent COVID-19. Each CDR3 is given with its conserved first and last residue. D genes are given only for firm matches. Clone sizes are given selectively: once, few, many, or a class where the clone is expanded.

V	size	D	J	DNA	CDR3
TRBV7-3	NA	TRBD2	TRBJ2-3	TGTGCCAGCAGCTTAATAGGGACTAGCGGGAGGTTAGATACGCAGTATTTT	CASSLIGTSGRLDTQYF
TRBV5-4	NA	NA	TRBJ1-4	TGTGCCAGCAGCTCGGGGGGGGGTGCAACTAATGAAAAACTGTTTTTT	CASSSGGGATNEKLFF
TRBV6-1	NA	NA	TRBJ2-1	TGTGCCAGCAGTGAAGCAGGACACTCCTACTACAATGAGCAGTTCTTC	CASSEAGHSYYNEQFF
TRBV7-9	few	NA	TRBJ1-4	TGTGCCAGCAGCGGAGGGACCAATGAAAAACTGTTTTTT	CASSGGTNEKLFF
TRBV5-1	NA	NA	TRBJ2-2	TGCGCCAGCAGCTTGGAGGGAGCCACCGGGGAGCTGTTTTTT	CASSLEGATGELFF
TRBV5-4	NA	TRBD2	TRBJ2-1	TGTGCCAGCAGCTTGGCGGCGGGAGTATATGAGCAGTTCTTC	CASSLAAGVYEQFF
TRBV6-5	NA	NA	TRBJ1-5	TGTGCCAGCAGTCCAAGAACAGCAATTGATCAGCCCCAGCATTTT	CASSPRTAIDQPQHF
TRBV2	NA	NA	TRBJ2-4	TGTGCCAGCATCCGACTACCGCTAGCCAAAAACATTCAGTACTTC	CASIRLPLAKNIQYF
TRBV6-6	NA	TRBD1	TRBJ2-7	TGTGCCAGCAGGCCTCGACAGGGGCACGAGCAGTACTTC	CASRPRQGHEQYF
TRBV7-2	NA	TRBD1	TRBJ1-5	TGTGCCAGCAGCATCGTGCGGACAGGGGGTATTCAGCCCCAGCATTTT	CASSIVRTGGIQPQHF
TRBV19	NA	NA	TRBJ2-5	TGTGCCAGTAGCCCCAGGAGGTTAGGCCAAGAGACCCAGTACTTC	CASSPRRLGQETQYF